A single sample gave rise to the 16 T cell receptor beta chains below, sequenced in a study of blood T cell repertoires in COVID-19. Profiled with immunoSEQ multiplex PCR; TCRdb holds only in-frame clones, not every one. The table has about 120,000 clones, roughly 81% seen once. Sequencing was carried out using peripheral blood. Every receptor here comes from a human donor in a cohort sampled during active COVID-19.

The CDR3 is CASSQDKSSYNSPLHF. The CDR3 DNA follows: TGTGCCAGCAGCCAAGATAAGAGCTCCTATAATTCACCCCTCCACTTT. The rearrangement links TRBV4-2 to TRBJ1-6; D not certain. V was clipped by 0 bases and J by 0 bases, with 6 bases between them. The length of the CDR3 is 16 residues. Germline CDR1 is LGHNA and CDR2 is YNFKEQ.

The chain carries TRBV19 and TRBJ1-2, with D unresolved. The CDR3 runs 14 residues. V gave up 10 bases and J gave up 4 bases, with 19 bases separating them. Per germline, CDR1 LNHDA and CDR2 SQIVND (reference sequence). CDR3 in DNA: TGTGCCACCCATAACCCGGACGGAGGCTATGGCTACACCTTC. Protein: CATHNPDGGYGYTF.

The V call is TRBV6-5, the J call TRBJ2-3; D call uncertain. With 8 bases removed from V and 2 bases from J, the gap between germline ends came to 8 bases. Germline CDR1 MNHEY, CDR2 SVGAGI. There are 12 residues in the CDR3. The CDR3 DNA is TGTGCCAGCGCCAGAAACACAGATACGCAGTATTTT. Amino acid sequence: CASARNTDTQYF.

The table lists this clone with many counts. Other DNA sequences in the same sample also yield this CDR3. This CDR3 reads CASSQPGMNTEAFF. The DNA of the CDR3 is TGTGCCAGCAGCCAACCCGGTATGAACACTGAAGCTTTCTTT. The rearrangement uses TRBV14 and TRBJ1-1; no clear D gene. Germline V gene sequence: CDR1 SGHDN, CDR2 FVKESK. The CDR3 runs to 14 residues. V gave up 2 bases and J gave up 0 bases, with 7 bases separating them.

The chain has TRBV2 and TRBJ2-5; D is perhaps TRBD1 (6 bases). CDR3 length: 16 amino acids. Germline CDR1 and CDR2: SNHLY and FYNNEI. V lost 5 bases and J lost 5, with 21 bases in between. The CDR3 DNA follows: TGTGCCAGCAGTCAATCCAACAGGGAGAAGAGTGAGACCCAGTACTTC. It codes for CASSQSNREKSETQYF. Combining the CDR3 with reference TRBV2 and TRBJ2-5 gives the whole variable domain EPEVTQTPSHQVTQMGQEVILRCVPISNHLYFYWYRQILGQKVEFLVSFYNNEISEKSEIFDDQFSVERPDGSNFTLKIRSTKLEDSAMYFCASSQSNREKSETQYFGPGTRLLVL.

The rearrangement joins TRBV3-1 (or the pseudogene TRBV3-2) to TRBJ2-7; 7 nucleotides line up with TRBD2. CDR3 length: 17 amino acids. V was pared by 3 bases and J by 3 bases, with 14 bases of the junction left unmatched. The germline CDR1 and CDR2 sequences are LGHDT and YNNKEL (reference sequence). The CDR3: CASSHGYNWASGYEQYF. The DNA for the CDR3 is TGTGCCAGCAGCCACGGTTATAATTGGGCTAGCGGCTACGAGCAGTACTTC.

The chain carries TRBV7-2 and TRBJ1-2; 7 bases line up with TRBD1. Germline lookup yields CDR1 SGHTA and CDR2 FQGNSA. Trimming at V came to 6 bases and at J to 4 bases, leaving 5 bases not matched to a gene. CDR3 length equals 13 residues. CDR3 DNA sequence: TGTGCCAGCAGACCACAGGGGCCCTATGGCTACACCTTC. As protein: CASRPQGPYGYTF.

This chain connects TRBV10-2 to TRBJ2-7, with D uncertain. The V end lost 3 bases, the J end lost 3 bases, and 9 bases lay between the germline ends. Germline lookup yields CDR1 WSHSY and CDR2 SAAADI. This CDR3 spans 13 amino acids. The CDR3 coding sequence is TGCGCCAGCAGTGACAGTTATGACTACGAGCAGTACTTC. It encodes CASSDSYDYEQYF.

This sequence joins TRBV9 and TRBJ1-3, with D possibly being TRBD1 (6 bases). The germline CDR1 and CDR2 sequences are SGDLS and YYNGEE. V was cut by 0 bases and J by 1 base, with 8 bases left in between. The CDR3 extends over 15 amino acids. CDR3: CASSVGTASGNTIYF. The CDR3 DNA reads as TGTGCCAGCAGCGTAGGGACAGCGTCTGGAAACACCATATATTTT.

V and J are TRBV15 and TRBJ2-5, with D perhaps TRBD2 (6 bases). V lost 3 bases, J lost 3 bases, and 8 bases lay in between. From germline, CDR1 is LNHNV and CDR2 YYDKDF (reference sequence). The CDR3 spans 13 residues. The CDR3 region has the DNA TGTGCCACCAGCAGGCCGGGAGAAGAGACCCAGTACTTC. It encodes CATSRPGEETQYF.

The V gene is TRBV4-2, the J gene TRBJ1-6, with D unclear. The CDR3 is 16 amino acids. Germline CDR1 LGHNA, CDR2 YNFKEQ. The germline V and J ends were trimmed by 0 bases and 7 bases, with 13 bases remaining between them. This CDR3 reads CASSQDPRRGNSPLHF. CDR3 nucleotide sequence: TGTGCCAGCAGCCAAGATCCCAGACGGGGAAATTCACCCCTCCACTTT.

This chain links TRBV13 with TRBJ1-2, with 7 bases aligning to TRBD1. Germline assignment: CDR1 PRHDT and CDR2 FYEKMQ (reference sequence). The CDR3 has 17 residues. V was clipped by 2 bases and J by 3 bases; unmatched bases: 12. The CDR3 protein is CASSLLTGSSFHYGYTF. CDR3 nucleotides: TGTGCCAGCAGCTTATTGACAGGGTCAAGTTTCCACTATGGCTACACCTTC. Full variable domain (missing parts from reference TRBV13 and TRBJ1-2): AAGVIQSPRHLIKEKRETATLKCYPIPRHDTVYWYQQGPGQDPQFLISFYEKMQSDKGSIPDRFSAQQFSDYHSELNMSSLELGDSALYFCASSLLTGSSFHYGYTFGSGTRLTVV.

This chain uses TRBV3-1 (or the pseudogene TRBV3-2) with TRBJ1-2, with D tentatively TRBD1 (5 bases). Between the trimmed V and J ends, which lost 0 bases and 4 bases, there was a span of 12 bases. Per the germline V gene, CDR1 is LGHDT and CDR2 is YNNKEL (reference sequence). The CDR3 length is 15 residues. CDR3 protein: CASSQDSQGLYGYTF. In nucleotides, the CDR3 is TGTGCCAGCAGCCAAGATTCTCAGGGACTCTATGGCTACACCTTC.

The chain has TRBV19 and TRBJ2-7, with D possibly being TRBD1 (6 bases). Germline V gene lookup returns CDR1 LNHDA and CDR2 SQIVND (reference sequence). Trimming took 4 bases from V and 0 from J, leaving 10 bases between them. The CDR3 extends over 14 amino acids. The chain's CDR3 is CASSKDSLSYEQYF. As DNA, the CDR3 is TGTGCCAGTAGTAAGGACAGTCTCTCCTACGAGCAGTACTTC.

The chain joins TRBV21-1 to TRBJ2-2; TRBD1 is taken as the D call from the table, unchecked against the DNA. TRBV21-1 is classified as a pseudogene. This CDR3 is 15 amino acids long. The CDR3 DNA sequence: TGTGCCAGCAGCAACCGAGGGGGCAAAACCGGGGAGCTGTTTTTT. Translating it yields CASSNRGGKTGELFF.

Written as DNA, the CDR3 is TGTGCCAGCAGTTACTTTGGGCTAGCGGGGACCGATGAGCAGTTCTTC. Translated, it gives CASSYFGLAGTDEQFF. The chain combines TRBV6-2 or TRBV6-3 with TRBJ2-1; 9 bases agree with TRBD2. This CDR3 comprises 16 residues. J was trimmed by 8 bases and V by 1 base; bases with no gene match: 9. CDR1 and CDR2 from the germline V gene are MNHEY and SVGEGT.